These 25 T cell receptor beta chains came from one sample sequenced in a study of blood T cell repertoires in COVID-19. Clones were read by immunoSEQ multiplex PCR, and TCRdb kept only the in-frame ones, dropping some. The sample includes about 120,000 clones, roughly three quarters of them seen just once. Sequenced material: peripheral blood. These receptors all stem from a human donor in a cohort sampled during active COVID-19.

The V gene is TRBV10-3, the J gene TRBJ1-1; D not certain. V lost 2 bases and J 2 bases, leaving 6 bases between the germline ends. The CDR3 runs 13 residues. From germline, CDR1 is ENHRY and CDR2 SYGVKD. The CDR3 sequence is CAISEPQNTEAFF. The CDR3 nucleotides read TGTGCCATCAGTGAGCCACAAAACACTGAAGCTTTCTTT.

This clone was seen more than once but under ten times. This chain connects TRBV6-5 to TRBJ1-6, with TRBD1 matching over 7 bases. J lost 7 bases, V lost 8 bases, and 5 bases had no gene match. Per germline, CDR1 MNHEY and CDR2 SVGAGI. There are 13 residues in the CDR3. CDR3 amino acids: CASGGTANSPLHF. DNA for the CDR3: TGTGCCAGCGGGGGGACAGCCAATTCACCCCTCCACTTT.

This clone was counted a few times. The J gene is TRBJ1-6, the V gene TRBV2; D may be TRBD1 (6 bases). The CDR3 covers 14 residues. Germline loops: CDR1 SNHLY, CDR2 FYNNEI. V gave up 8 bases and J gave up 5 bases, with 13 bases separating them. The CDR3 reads CASLPGQNNSPLHF. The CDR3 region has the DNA TGTGCCAGCCTTCCAGGACAGAATAATTCACCCCTCCACTTT.

CDR3 sequence: CASSPPLGPATGELFF. CDR3 nucleotide sequence: TGTGCCAGCAGCCCTCCGCTTGGCCCTGCCACCGGGGAGCTGTTTTTT. The chain employs TRBV9 and TRBJ2-2; D uncertain. In germline, CDR1 is SGDLS, CDR2 YYNGEE. The CDR3 has 16 amino acids. Trimming pared 4 bases from V and 4 bases from J, leaving 17 bases between.

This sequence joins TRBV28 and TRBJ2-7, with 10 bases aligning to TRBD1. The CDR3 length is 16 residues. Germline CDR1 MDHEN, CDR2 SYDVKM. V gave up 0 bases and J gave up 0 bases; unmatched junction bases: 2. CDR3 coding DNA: TGTGCCAGCAGTTTATGGGGACAGGGGCTCTCCTACGAGCAGTACTTC. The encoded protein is CASSLWGQGLSYEQYF. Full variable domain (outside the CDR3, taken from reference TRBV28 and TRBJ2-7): DVKVTQSSRYLVKRTGEKVFLECVQDMDHENMFWYRQDPGLGLRLIYFSYDVKMKEKGDIPEGYSVSREKKERFSLILESASTNQTSMYLCASSLWGQGLSYEQYFGPGTRLTVT.

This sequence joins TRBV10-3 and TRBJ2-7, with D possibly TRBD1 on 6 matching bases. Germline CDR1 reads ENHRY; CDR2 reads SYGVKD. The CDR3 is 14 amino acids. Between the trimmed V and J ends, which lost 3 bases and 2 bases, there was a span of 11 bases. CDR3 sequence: CAISDGDKPYEQYF. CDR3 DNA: TGTGCCATCAGTGATGGGGACAAACCCTACGAGCAGTACTTC.

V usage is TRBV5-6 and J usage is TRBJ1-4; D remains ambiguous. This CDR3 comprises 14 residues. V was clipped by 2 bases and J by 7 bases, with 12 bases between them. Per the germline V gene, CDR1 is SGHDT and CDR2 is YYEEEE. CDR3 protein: CASSFEGQGEKLFF. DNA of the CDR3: TGTGCCAGCAGCTTTGAGGGCCAAGGTGAAAAACTGTTTTTT.

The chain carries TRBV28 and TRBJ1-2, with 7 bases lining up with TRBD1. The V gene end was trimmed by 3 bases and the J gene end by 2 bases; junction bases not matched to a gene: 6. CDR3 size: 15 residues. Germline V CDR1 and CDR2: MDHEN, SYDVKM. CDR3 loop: CASSFRDSRNYGYTF. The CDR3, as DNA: TGTGCCAGCAGTTTCCGGGACAGCCGAAACTATGGCTACACCTTC.

The CDR3 reads CASSLAEWAEQETQYF. DNA of the CDR3: TGCGCCAGCAGCTTGGCCGAGTGGGCAGAACAAGAGACCCAGTACTTC. The V call is TRBV5-1, the J call TRBJ2-5; D uncertain. V was trimmed by 0 bases and J by 2 bases, leaving 14 bases between them. This CDR3 is built from 16 residues. Germline CDR1 is SGHRS and CDR2 is YFSETQ.

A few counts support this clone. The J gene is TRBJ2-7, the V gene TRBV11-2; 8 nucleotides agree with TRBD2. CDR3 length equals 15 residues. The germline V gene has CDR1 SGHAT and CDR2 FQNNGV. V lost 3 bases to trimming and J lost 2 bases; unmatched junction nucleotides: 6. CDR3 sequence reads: CASSFKREFPYEQYF. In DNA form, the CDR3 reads TGTGCCAGCAGCTTCAAGCGGGAGTTCCCCTACGAGCAGTACTTC. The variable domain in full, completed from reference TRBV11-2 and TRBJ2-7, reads EAGVAQSPRYKIIEKRQSVAFWCNPISGHATLYWYQQILGQGPKLLIQFQNNGVVDDSQLPKDRFSAERLKGVDSTLKIQPAKLEDSAVYLCASSFKREFPYEQYFGPGTRLTVT.

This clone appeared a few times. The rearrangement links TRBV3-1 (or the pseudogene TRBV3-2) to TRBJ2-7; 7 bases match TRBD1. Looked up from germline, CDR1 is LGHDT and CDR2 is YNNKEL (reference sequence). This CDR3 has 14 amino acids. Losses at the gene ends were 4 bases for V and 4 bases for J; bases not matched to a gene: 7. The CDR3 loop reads CASSPGTDLYEQYF. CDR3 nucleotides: TGTGCCAGCAGCCCCGGGACAGACCTTTACGAGCAGTACTTC.

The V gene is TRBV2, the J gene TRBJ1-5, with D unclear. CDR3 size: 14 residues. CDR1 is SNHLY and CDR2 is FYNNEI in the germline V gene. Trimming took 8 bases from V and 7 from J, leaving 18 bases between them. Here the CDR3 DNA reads TGTGCCAGCGGTTCTGATTCGGGTCAGCAGCCCCAGCATTTT. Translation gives CASGSDSGQQPQHF. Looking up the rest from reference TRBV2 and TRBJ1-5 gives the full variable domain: EPEVTQTPSHQVTQMGQEVILRCVPISNHLYFYWYRQILGQKVEFLVSFYNNEISEKSEIFDDQFSVERPDGSNFTLKIRSTKLEDSAMYFCASGSDSGQQPQHFGDGTRLSIL.

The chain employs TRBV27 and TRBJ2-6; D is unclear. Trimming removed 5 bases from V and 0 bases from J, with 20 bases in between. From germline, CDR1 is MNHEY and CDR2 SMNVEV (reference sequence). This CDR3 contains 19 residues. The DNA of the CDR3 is TGTGCCAGCAGTCAGAAGAAGGTACAGAGACGCTCTGGGGCCAACGTCCTGACTTTC. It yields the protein CASSQKKVQRRSGANVLTF.

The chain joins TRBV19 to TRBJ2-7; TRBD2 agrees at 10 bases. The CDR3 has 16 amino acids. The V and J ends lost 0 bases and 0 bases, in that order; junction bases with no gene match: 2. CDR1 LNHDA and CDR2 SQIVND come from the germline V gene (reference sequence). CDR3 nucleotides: TGTGCCAGTAGTATAGATTCTAGCGGGAGCTCCTACGAGCAGTACTTC. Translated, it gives CASSIDSSGSSYEQYF.

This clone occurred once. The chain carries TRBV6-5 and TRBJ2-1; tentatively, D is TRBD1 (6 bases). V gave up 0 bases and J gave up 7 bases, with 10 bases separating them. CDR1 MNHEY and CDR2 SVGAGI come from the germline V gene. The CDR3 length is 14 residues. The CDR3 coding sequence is TGTGCCAGCAGTTACTCGGGGGCTGGGAATGAGCAGTTCTTC. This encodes CASSYSGAGNEQFF.

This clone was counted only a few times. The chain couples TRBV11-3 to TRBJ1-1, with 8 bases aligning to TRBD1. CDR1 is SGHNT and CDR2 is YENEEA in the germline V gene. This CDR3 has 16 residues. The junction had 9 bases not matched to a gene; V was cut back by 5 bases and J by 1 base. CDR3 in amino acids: CASSLDVTGGNTEAFF. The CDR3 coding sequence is TGTGCCAGCAGCCTTGACGTAACAGGGGGGAACACTGAAGCTTTCTTT.

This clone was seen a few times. The CDR3, as DNA: TGTGCCAGTAGAGTCGGTGAAAAACTGTTTTTT. Protein: CASRVGEKLFF. This chain joins TRBV19 and TRBJ1-4; D is unclear. The V gene's germline CDR1 is LNHDA and CDR2 SQIVND (reference sequence). CDR3 length equals 11 residues. Trimming removed 6 bases at V and 7 bases at J, with 6 bases between.

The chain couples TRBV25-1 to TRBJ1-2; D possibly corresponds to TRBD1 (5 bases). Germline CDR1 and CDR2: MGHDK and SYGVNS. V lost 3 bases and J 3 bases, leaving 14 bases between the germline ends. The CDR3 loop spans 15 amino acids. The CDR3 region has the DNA TGTGCCAGCAGTGATCAAACAGGCTCAGACTATGGCTACACCTTC. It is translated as CASSDQTGSDYGYTF.

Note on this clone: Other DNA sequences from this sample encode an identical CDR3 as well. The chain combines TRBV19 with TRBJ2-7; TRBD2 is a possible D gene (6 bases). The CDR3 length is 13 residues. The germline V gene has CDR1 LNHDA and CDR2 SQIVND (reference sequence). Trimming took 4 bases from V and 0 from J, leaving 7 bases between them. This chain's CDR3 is CASSTGSSYEQYF. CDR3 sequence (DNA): TGTGCCAGTAGTACCGGGAGCTCCTACGAGCAGTACTTC.

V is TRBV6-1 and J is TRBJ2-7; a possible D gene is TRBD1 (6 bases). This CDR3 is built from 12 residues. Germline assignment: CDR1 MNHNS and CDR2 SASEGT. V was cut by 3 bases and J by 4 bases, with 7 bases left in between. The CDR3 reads CASSDGQYEQYF. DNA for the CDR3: TGTGCCAGCAGTGACGGACAGTACGAGCAGTACTTC.

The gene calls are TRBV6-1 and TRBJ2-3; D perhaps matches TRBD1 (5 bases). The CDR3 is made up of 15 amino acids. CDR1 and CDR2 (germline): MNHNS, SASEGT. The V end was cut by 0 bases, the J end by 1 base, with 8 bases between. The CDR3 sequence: CASSEALGGTDTQYF. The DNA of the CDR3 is TGTGCCAGCAGTGAAGCGCTAGGGGGCACAGATACGCAGTATTTT.

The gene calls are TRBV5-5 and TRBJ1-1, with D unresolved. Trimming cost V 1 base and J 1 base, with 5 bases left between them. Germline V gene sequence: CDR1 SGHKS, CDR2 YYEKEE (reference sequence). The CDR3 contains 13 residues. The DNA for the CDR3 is TGTGCCAGCAGCTTGCTGAGGAACACTGAAGCTTTCTTT. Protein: CASSLLRNTEAFF.

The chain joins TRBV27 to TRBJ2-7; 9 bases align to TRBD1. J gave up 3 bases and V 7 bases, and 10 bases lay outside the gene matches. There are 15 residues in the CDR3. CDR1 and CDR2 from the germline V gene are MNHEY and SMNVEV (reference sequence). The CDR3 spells CASTQSGTGFYEQYF. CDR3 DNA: TGTGCCAGCACCCAATCCGGGACAGGGTTCTACGAGCAGTACTTC.

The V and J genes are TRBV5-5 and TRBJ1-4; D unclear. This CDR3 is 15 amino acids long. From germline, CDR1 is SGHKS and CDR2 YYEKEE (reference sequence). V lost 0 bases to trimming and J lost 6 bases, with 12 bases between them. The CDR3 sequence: CASSLGSASYEKLFF. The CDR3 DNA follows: TGTGCCAGCAGCTTGGGGTCCGCGTCCTATGAAAAACTGTTTTTT.

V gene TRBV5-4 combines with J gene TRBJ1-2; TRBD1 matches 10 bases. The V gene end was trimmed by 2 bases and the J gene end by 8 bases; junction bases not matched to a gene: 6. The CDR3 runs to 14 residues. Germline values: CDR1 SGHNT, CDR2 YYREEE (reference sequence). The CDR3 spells CASSLRQGAGGYTF. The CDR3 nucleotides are TGTGCCAGCAGCTTAAGACAGGGGGCGGGCGGCTACACCTTC.